The 16 T cell receptor beta chains listed next were all sequenced from one sample in a study of Ad26.COV2.S vaccination and SARS-CoV-2 variants. Treatment indicated: approximately 18 received Ad26.COV2.S at low or high dose, single or two shots; about 5 received placebo; per-sample allocation not given. Material that was analyzed had been drawn on day 63 after the first vaccine or placebo injection. TCRdb's copy holds only in-frame clones and misses some; the assay was immunoSEQ multiplex PCR. The sample consists of some 350,000 clones, around 84% of them appearing once. The sample here was peripheral blood, taken in a trial of Ad26.COV2.S vaccine versus placebo. All receptors derive from a person aged 18-65 years who received the Ad26.COV2.S COVID-19 vaccine or a placebo.

V gene TRBV15 combines with J gene TRBJ2-5; no clear D. The CDR3 extends over 14 amino acids. V lost 0 bases and J lost 1, with 6 bases in between. CDR1 and CDR2 (germline): LNHNV, YYDKDF (reference sequence). CDR3 nucleotides: TGTGCCACCAGCAGAGATGTTGGCCAAGAGACCCAGTACTTC. This gives the protein CATSRDVGQETQYF.

The chain couples TRBV29-1 to TRBJ2-1; the match to TRBD1 covers 9 bases. This CDR3 has 15 residues. Germline V gene data show CDR1 as SQVTM and CDR2 as ANQGSEA. The trim removed 7 bases at V and 3 bases at J, leaving 10 bases unmatched. The CDR3 DNA reads as TGCAGCGGTGGTAAGAGGGACAGGGTCTACAATGAGCAGTTCTTC. It translates to CSGGKRDRVYNEQFF.

The chain is built from TRBV9 and TRBJ2-6; TRBD1 matches at 8 bases. This CDR3 contains 17 residues. V lost 0 bases to trimming and J lost 2 bases; unmatched junction nucleotides: 4. Germline V lookup: CDR1 SGDLS, CDR2 YYNGEE. The CDR3 protein is CASSVEAGGAGANVLTF. DNA for the CDR3: TGTGCCAGCAGCGTAGAGGCAGGGGGCGCTGGGGCCAACGTCCTGACTTTC.

V and J are TRBV4-3 and TRBJ2-3, with 11 bases matching TRBD2. Germline V gene lookup returns CDR1 LGHNA and CDR2 YSLEER. V trimming: 5 bases; J trimming: 5 bases; junction bases outside the gene matches: 9. There are 16 residues in the CDR3. This chain's CDR3 is CASSSQLAGAGDTQYF. The CDR3 bases are TGCGCCAGCAGCTCACAACTAGCGGGAGCGGGAGATACGCAGTATTTT.

V gene TRBV2 combines with J gene TRBJ2-6, with D possibly TRBD1 on 5 matching bases. The CDR3 spans 18 residues. The germline V gene encodes CDR1 SNHLY and CDR2 FYNNEI. Trimming stripped 2 bases from V and 1 base from J, with 15 bases between. The CDR3 nucleotides are TGTGCCAGCAGTGAATGGGGCAGGGCAAGGTCTGGGGCCAACGTCCTGACTTTC. As protein: CASSEWGRARSGANVLTF.

This sequence joins TRBV9 and TRBJ2-3; 11 bases agree with TRBD1. The V gene end was trimmed by 0 bases and the J gene end by 1 base; junction bases not matched to a gene: 4. CDR3 length equals 17 residues. Germline values: CDR1 SGDLS, CDR2 YYNGEE. The CDR3 bases are TGTGCCAGCAGCGTAGGGGGGACAGGGGGAGGCACAGATACGCAGTATTTT. It translates to CASSVGGTGGGTDTQYF.

The rearrangement links TRBV18 to TRBJ2-7, with TRBD1 matching 11 bases. Trimming removed 2 bases from V and 2 bases from J; junction bases left unmatched: 8. Per the germline V gene, CDR1 is KGHSH and CDR2 is LQKENI. This CDR3 has 17 amino acids. The CDR3 is CASSPFPGQGATYEQYF. The DNA for the CDR3 is TGTGCCAGCTCACCATTCCCCGGACAGGGGGCAACCTACGAGCAGTACTTC.

V and J are TRBV5-6 and TRBJ1-1; a possible D gene is TRBD1 (5 bases). V was trimmed by 4 bases and J by 4 bases, leaving 17 bases between them. The germline gives CDR1 SGHDT, CDR2 YYEEEE. The CDR3 runs to 15 residues. CDR3 DNA sequence: TGTGCCAGCAGCCCTGGCGGGGGTGAGGGCACTGAAGCTTTCTTT. As protein: CASSPGGGEGTEAFF.

This clone was seen only once. The chain recombines TRBV14 with TRBJ2-7; 12 nucleotides agree with TRBD2. The length of the CDR3 is 16 residues. Trimming cost V 4 bases and J 3 bases; bases outside gene matches: 7. Per germline, CDR1 SGHDN and CDR2 FVKESK. CDR3 sequence reads: CASSPTSSGRVYEQYF. CDR3 nucleotide sequence: TGTGCCAGCAGCCCTACTTCTAGCGGGAGGGTCTACGAGCAGTACTTC.

This chain joins TRBV7-9 and TRBJ1-1; 8 bases fit TRBD1. The CDR3 is 15 residues long. Germline-derived CDR1 and CDR2 are SEHNR and FQNEAQ (reference sequence). With 4 bases clipped from V and 3 bases from J, the junction kept 7 bases outside the gene matches. CDR3 in amino acids: CASSSPQGADTEAFF. CDR3 nucleotide sequence: TGTGCCAGCAGCTCTCCTCAGGGGGCGGACACTGAAGCTTTCTTT.

The J gene is TRBJ2-1, the V gene TRBV2; perhaps TRBD1 as D (6 bases). The CDR3 extends over 12 amino acids. CDR1 and CDR2 (germline): SNHLY, FYNNEI. Trimming left V 4 bases short and J 7 bases short, with 8 bases between. The CDR3 DNA reads TGTGCCAGCAGTGCTCAGGGGAATGAGCAGTTCTTC. Protein: CASSAQGNEQFF.

CDR3 amino acids: CASSRSGRASKGSDTQYF. CDR3 DNA sequence: TGTGCCAGCAGCCGTAGCGGGAGGGCCTCTAAAGGCTCAGATACGCAGTATTTT. This sequence joins TRBV11-3 and TRBJ2-3, with 11 bases aligning to TRBD2. The CDR3 has 18 amino acids. CDR1 is SGHNT and CDR2 is YENEEA in the germline V gene. V was pared by 5 bases and J by 4 bases, with 14 bases of the junction left unmatched.

This sequence joins TRBV13 and TRBJ1-2, with D possibly TRBD1 on 6 matching bases. This CDR3 region has 15 residues. V was clipped by 5 bases and J by 7 bases, with 20 bases between them. From germline, CDR1 is PRHDT and CDR2 FYEKMQ (reference sequence). The CDR3 spells CASSVPAQGRSGYTF. DNA of the CDR3: TGTGCCAGCAGCGTCCCTGCCCAGGGGCGGAGTGGCTACACCTTC.

This chain uses TRBV4-3 with TRBJ1-4; D is undetermined. Germline V gene sequence: CDR1 LGHNA, CDR2 YSLEER. The ends were cut back, 0 bases at V and 0 bases at J, with 11 bases in the middle. The CDR3 is 17 residues long. The CDR3 region is CASSQDRTGTTNEKLFF. The CDR3 nucleotides read TGCGCCAGCAGCCAAGATCGAACGGGGACAACTAATGAAAAACTGTTTTTT.

The genes are TRBV30 and TRBJ2-2; TRBD2 aligns across 8 bases. V trimming: 3 bases; J trimming: 6 bases; junction bases outside the gene matches: 9. Germline CDR1 reads GTSNPN; CDR2 reads SVGIG (reference sequence). CDR3 size: 15 residues. The CDR3 region is CAWRPAGGIAGELFF. For the CDR3, the DNA is TGTGCCTGGAGACCTGCGGGGGGCATCGCCGGGGAGCTGTTTTTT.

The chain joins TRBV5-4 to TRBJ2-1, with 11 bases lining up with TRBD1. CDR3 length equals 14 residues. Germline V lookup: CDR1 SGHNT, CDR2 YYREEE (reference sequence). The V gene end was trimmed by 4 bases and the J gene end by 8 bases; junction bases not matched to a gene: 5. CDR3 loop: CASSPGQGGDEQFF. The CDR3 DNA reads as TGTGCCAGCAGCCCGGGACAGGGGGGAGATGAGCAGTTCTTC.